Listed below are T cell receptor beta chains from one sample, sequenced in a study of Graves' ophthalmopathy and Graves' hyperthyroidism. TCRdb used MiXCR to reprocess the multiplex PCR reads, holding one entry per CDR3 protein. Of roughly 600,000 distinct CDR3 sequences in the sample, less than 45% were seen once. The sequencing sample was made of peripheral blood or thyroid tissue (not recorded which). These receptors all stem from an adult man with Graves' hyperthyroidism. The CDR3 runs from the conserved cysteine through the conserved F or W. The D gene is left open where the match is weak. Size values are once, few and many counts, or a class for expanded clones, and some rows have none.

D	V	size	J	CDR3	DNA
NA	TRBV7-2	NA	TRBJ1-4	CASSYLNEKLFF	TGTGCCAGCAGCTACCTTAATGAAAAACTGTTTTTT
TRBD1	TRBV29-1	many	TRBJ2-5	CSAQDRVETQYF	TGCAGCGCCCAGGACAGGGTAGAGACCCAGTACTTC
NA	TRBV10-3	NA	TRBJ2-1	CAISESGGSYNEQFF	TGTGCCATCAGTGAGTCCGGTGGCTCCTACAATGAGCAGTTCTTC
NA	TRBV10-3	NA	TRBJ2-5	CAISEGGVETQYF	TGTGCCATCAGTGAAGGAGGGGTAGAGACCCAGTACTTC
TRBD1	TRBV20-1	NA	TRBJ2-2	CSVPGQGNTGELFF	TGCAGTGTCCCGGGACAGGGGAACACCGGGGAGCTGTTTTTT
TRBD2	TRBV12-3/TRBV12-4	NA	TRBJ2-7	CASSHPGLADNEQYF	TGTGCCAGCAGTCATCCGGGACTAGCGGACAATGAGCAGTACTTC
NA	TRBV20-1	many	TRBJ2-7	CSAKRTTGSYEQYF	TGCAGTGCCAAGCGGACAACGGGATCTTACGAGCAGTACTTC
NA	TRBV6-6	NA	TRBJ1-1	CASSQDPGRLNTEAFF	TGCGCCAGCAGCCAAGACCCGGGACGACTGAACACTGAAGCTTTCTTT
TRBD1	TRBV19	many	TRBJ1-1	CASSIGPGQANTEAFF	TGTGCCAGTAGTATTGGACCGGGACAGGCAAACACTGAAGCTTTCTTT
NA	TRBV28	few	TRBJ1-3	CASSPTGQFSGNTIYF	TGTGCCAGCAGTCCCACCGGACAGTTCTCTGGAAACACCATATATTTT
NA	TRBV5-6	few	TRBJ1-4	CASSSLGEINEKLFF	TGTGCCAGCAGCTCTCTTGGCGAAATTAATGAAAAACTGTTTTTT
TRBD1	TRBV20-1	NA	TRBJ1-1	CSARATADRGPEAFF	TGCAGTGCTAGAGCCACCGCGGACAGGGGACCTGAAGCTTTCTTT
NA	TRBV7-3	NA	TRBJ2-7	CASSPVTGYNEQYF	TGTGCCAGCAGCCCAGTGACGGGTTACAATGAGCAGTACTTC
TRBD2	TRBV7-2	many	TRBJ2-5	CASSLGGTRLGETQYF	TGTGCCAGCAGCTTAGGAGGGACTAGGTTAGGAGAGACCCAGTACTTC
TRBD1	TRBV20-1	many	TRBJ1-6	CSAKTGGHNSPLHF	TGCAGTGCAAAGACAGGGGGCCATAATTCACCCCTCCACTTT
NA	TRBV15	NA	TRBJ2-1	CATSSRDKFVNEQFF	TGTGCCACCAGCAGCCGGGACAAATTTGTCAATGAGCAGTTCTTC
NA	TRBV2	many	TRBJ2-5	CASSLGGGRGETQYF	TGTGCCAGCAGTTTGGGAGGGGGCCGAGGAGAGACCCAGTACTTC
TRBD1	TRBV10-2	NA	TRBJ1-6	CASSADRGDNSSLHF	TGCGCCAGCAGTGCTGACAGGGGCGATAATTCATCCCTCCACTTT
NA	TRBV20-1	few	TRBJ2-3	CSAKGGADTQYF	TGCAGCGCTAAGGGAGGCGCAGATACGCAGTATTTT
NA	TRBV24-1	many	TRBJ2-7	CATSDPRSVYEQYF	TGTGCCACCAGTGATCCCCGGTCGGTCTACGAGCAGTACTTC
NA	TRBV12-3/TRBV12-4	NA	TRBJ2-5	CASGPAQETQYF	TGTGCCAGCGGCCCAGCCCAAGAGACCCAGTACTTC